Below, 32 T cell receptor beta chains from the same sample are listed, as sequenced in a study of OX40 agonist ivuxolimab in advanced cancers. Only in-frame clones appear in the TCRdb table, and some are missing; sequencing was by immunoSEQ multiplex PCR. This sample has tens of thousands of clones, with roughly 90% found just once. Sequenced material: CD4+ or CD8+ T cells sorted from blood, taken in a trial of the OX40 agonist ivuxolimab. These receptors were taken from an adult with an advanced solid tumor such as melanoma, head and neck, liver or kidney cancer.

This chain uses TRBV7-9 with TRBJ2-1, with 8 bases that match TRBD2. Germline assignment: CDR1 SEHNR and CDR2 FQNEAQ (reference sequence). The CDR3 is made up of 15 amino acids. V gave up 4 bases and J gave up 3 bases; unmatched junction bases: 5. CDR3 sequence: CASSSPGTSYNEQFF. DNA for the CDR3: TGTGCCAGCAGCTCTCCGGGGACTAGCTACAATGAGCAGTTCTTC.

This clone showed up just once. The chain links TRBV6-1 to TRBJ1-1; 8 bases fit TRBD1. Trimming cost V 6 bases and J 4 bases; bases outside gene matches: 7. The CDR3 has 14 amino acids. From germline, CDR1 is MNHNS and CDR2 SASEGT. The CDR3 nucleotides read TGTGCCAGCAGGGGAGCGACAGGGGTCACTGAAGCTTTCTTT. Its translation: CASRGATGVTEAFF.

The chain has TRBV6-1 and TRBJ1-5; D is undetermined. The germline V and J ends were trimmed by 0 bases and 1 base, with 4 bases remaining between them. This CDR3 has 14 amino acids. Germline CDR1 is MNHNS and CDR2 is SASEGT. CDR3 sequence: CASSEARSNQPQHF. CDR3 sequence (DNA): TGTGCCAGCAGTGAAGCACGGAGCAATCAGCCCCAGCATTTT.

This sequence joins TRBV6-1 and TRBJ2-7, with 9 bases fitting TRBD1. Looked up from germline, CDR1 is MNHNS and CDR2 is SASEGT. V trimming: 3 bases; J trimming: 0 bases; junction bases outside the gene matches: 9. The CDR3 is 17 residues long. CDR3 nucleotide sequence: TGTGCCAGCAGTGACTTTTTCGGGACAGGGAGCTCCTACGAGCAGTACTTC. Protein sequence: CASSDFFGTGSSYEQYF.

The chain recombines TRBV30 with TRBJ2-3; possible D gene TRBD2, 5 bases. CDR3 length: 16 amino acids. The germline CDR1 and CDR2 sequences are GTSNPN and SVGIG (reference sequence). The germline V and J ends were trimmed by 2 bases and 0 bases, with 15 bases remaining between them. CDR3 residues: CAWSLPTIQSTDTQYF. CDR3 nucleotides: TGTGCCTGGAGTCTCCCGACTATCCAAAGCACAGATACGCAGTATTTT.

This rearrangement joins TRBV6-5 to TRBJ2-7; D call uncertain. The germline V gene encodes CDR1 MNHEY and CDR2 SVGAGI. The CDR3 is 13 amino acids. V dropped 2 bases and J dropped 5 bases, with 10 bases sitting between them. The CDR3, as DNA: TGTGCCAGCAGTTACAGGGATAGGGACGAGCAGTACTTC. Protein sequence: CASSYRDRDEQYF.

This chain joins TRBV7-3 and TRBJ2-5, with D unresolved. Germline values: CDR1 SGHTA, CDR2 FQGTGA. V lost 5 bases and J 4 bases, leaving 11 bases between the germline ends. The CDR3 has 13 residues. The CDR3 DNA follows: TGTGCCAGCAGCCTAGGCTTCCGAGAGACCCAGTACTTC. Its protein product is CASSLGFRETQYF.

This chain links TRBV12-5 with TRBJ2-7; D may be TRBD1 or TRBD2 (5 bases each). The CDR3 covers 15 residues. Trimming shortened V by 2 bases and J by 3 bases, and 14 bases separated the two germline ends. Germline-derived CDR1 and CDR2 are LGHNT and FRNRAP. The CDR3 reads CASGLIWDVYYEQYF. Written as DNA, the CDR3 is TGTGCTAGTGGTTTGATTTGGGACGTCTACTACGAGCAGTACTTC.

The chain has TRBV18 and TRBJ1-5; D is uncertain. The V end lost 3 bases, the J end lost 2 bases, and 8 bases lay between the germline ends. The V gene's germline CDR1 is KGHSH and CDR2 LQKENI. This CDR3 is 14 amino acids long. In DNA, the CDR3 is TGTGCCAGCTCACCTCAACCTGGCAATCAGCCCCAGCATTTT. Translated, it gives CASSPQPGNQPQHF.

The chain employs TRBV6-5 and TRBJ2-7, with D possibly matching TRBD1 (6 bases). The ends were cut back, 4 bases at V and 4 bases at J, with 20 bases in the middle. The CDR3 spans 16 residues. Germline CDR1 is MNHEY and CDR2 is SVGAGI. The CDR3 DNA reads as TGTGCCAGCAGTTTCCAGGGGACGGACTTTGGATACGAGCAGTACTTC. As protein: CASSFQGTDFGYEQYF.

This rearrangement joins TRBV27 to TRBJ2-3; possible D gene TRBD1, 5 bases. Germline CDR1 reads MNHEY; CDR2 reads SMNVEV (reference sequence). The CDR3 totals 13 residues. The V end lost 2 bases, the J end lost 5 bases, and 8 bases lay between the germline ends. The CDR3 is CASSLRGIDTQYF. The DNA of the CDR3 is TGTGCCAGCAGTTTAAGGGGCATAGATACGCAGTATTTT.

The chain links TRBV5-1 to TRBJ2-7; TRBD2 agrees at 8 bases. V lost 0 bases and J lost 3; bases outside the gene matches: 11. Germline V gene sequence: CDR1 SGHRS, CDR2 YFSETQ. This CDR3 region has 17 residues. The CDR3 here is CASSLVAGSGTSYEQYF. The CDR3 nucleotides are TGCGCCAGCAGCTTGGTGGCAGGAAGCGGGACTAGCTACGAGCAGTACTTC. The full variable domain, rest sourced from reference TRBV5-1 and TRBJ2-7, is KAGVTQTPRYLIKTRGQQVTLSCSPISGHRSVSWYQQTPGQGLQFLFEYFSETQRNKGNFPGRFSGRQFSNSRSEMNVSTLELGDSALYLCASSLVAGSGTSYEQYFGPGTRLTVT.

This chain links TRBV18 with TRBJ1-2; D is perhaps TRBD1 (5 bases). There are 14 residues in the CDR3. The germline V gene encodes CDR1 KGHSH and CDR2 LQKENI. V was pared by 5 bases and J by 4 bases, with 14 bases between. The CDR3 coding sequence is TGTGCCAGCTCATCAGTTGACAGCGGCTATGGCTACACCTTC. The encoded protein is CASSSVDSGYGYTF. Full variable domain (remainder filled in from reference TRBV18 and TRBJ1-2): NAGVMQNPRHLVRRRGQEARLRCSPMKGHSHVYWYRQLPEEGLKFMVYLQKENIIDESGMPKERFSAEFPKEGPSILRIQQVVRGDSAAYFCASSSVDSGYGYTFGSGTRLTVV.

The rearrangement joins TRBV2 to TRBJ1-4; unclear D gene. This CDR3 contains 12 residues. CDR1 and CDR2 (germline): SNHLY, FYNNEI. With 8 bases removed from V and 5 bases from J, the gap between germline ends came to 9 bases. CDR3 coding DNA: TGTGCCAGCCTTAACCCGAATGAAAAACTGTTTTTT. The encoded protein is CASLNPNEKLFF.

The V gene is TRBV4-2, the J gene TRBJ1-2; D remains unclear. Germline V gene data show CDR1 as LGHNA and CDR2 as YNFKEQ. The CDR3 spans 12 residues. Trimming cost V 2 bases and J 8 bases, with 9 bases left between them. The CDR3 region has the DNA TGTGCCAGCAGCCAACCGACCGGGGGCTACACCTTC. Protein sequence: CASSQPTGGYTF.

The CDR3: CASSERNRVGYEQFF. Written as DNA, the CDR3 is TGTGCCAGCAGTGAAAGGAACAGGGTGGGCTATGAGCAGTTCTTC. V and J are TRBV6-1 and TRBJ2-1, with a tentative D call TRBD1 (6 bases). CDR3 size: 15 residues. Germline V gene sequence: CDR1 MNHNS, CDR2 SASEGT. The V and J ends lost 2 bases and 8 bases respectively, with 16 bases between them.

The chain uses TRBV4-1 and TRBJ1-2, with 12 bases fitting TRBD1. The germline V gene has CDR1 MGHRA and CDR2 YSYEKL. The CDR3 length is 17 residues. The trim removed 1 base at V and 8 bases at J, leaving 11 bases unmatched. CDR3 sequence reads: CASSQVTGTGGARGYTF. In DNA form, the CDR3 reads TGCGCCAGCAGCCAAGTAACGGGGACAGGGGGCGCGAGGGGCTACACCTTC.

The chain uses TRBV2 and TRBJ2-1, with D possibly being TRBD2 (6 bases). Germline CDR1 SNHLY, CDR2 FYNNEI. The CDR3 is 11 amino acids. V was clipped by 7 bases and J by 7 bases, with 8 bases between them. The DNA of the CDR3 is TGTGCCAGCACTAGCGCGAATGAGCAGTTCTTC. The encoded protein is CASTSANEQFF.

This chain uses TRBV28 with TRBJ1-6; TRBD1 is a possible D gene (6 bases). The germline V and J ends were trimmed by 5 bases and 2 bases, with 16 bases remaining between them. In germline, CDR1 is MDHEN, CDR2 SYDVKM. There are 17 residues in the CDR3. CDR3 region: CASSGGGAQTYNSPLHF. As DNA, the CDR3 is TGTGCCAGCAGTGGGGGCGGCGCACAAACCTATAATTCACCCCTCCACTTT.

The chain employs TRBV9 and TRBJ2-5; perhaps TRBD1 as D (5 bases). Germline V CDR1 and CDR2: SGDLS, YYNGEE. The V and J ends lost 4 bases and 5 bases respectively, with 12 bases between them. CDR3 length: 13 residues. The CDR3 is CASSTVGLETQYF. CDR3 nucleotides: TGTGCCAGCAGCACTGTGGGGCTCGAGACCCAGTACTTC.

This chain uses TRBV9 with TRBJ2-3; D unresolved. Germline loops: CDR1 SGDLS, CDR2 YYNGEE. Trimming pared 3 bases from V and 2 bases from J, leaving 10 bases between. This CDR3 region has 14 residues. The CDR3 bases are TGTGCCAGCAGCGACTCTGCCGCCACAGATACGCAGTATTTT. This encodes CASSDSAATDTQYF.

The chain uses TRBV23-1 and TRBJ2-7; D uncertain. TRBV23-1 is designated an ORF whose function remains uncertain. The CDR3 covers 16 residues. The V and J ends lost 0 bases and 0 bases respectively, with 12 bases between them. CDR3 in amino acids: CASSQSGPGHSYEQYF. CDR3 nucleotide sequence: TGCGCCAGCAGTCAATCTGGGCCAGGCCACTCCTACGAGCAGTACTTC.

The chain joins TRBV11-2 to TRBJ2-1, with D maybe TRBD2 (6 bases). V lost 5 bases and J 5 bases, leaving 10 bases between the germline ends. The CDR3 spans 13 residues. Germline CDR1 SGHAT, CDR2 FQNNGV. The CDR3 reads CASSVSGHNEQFF. CDR3 coding DNA: TGTGCCAGCAGCGTTAGCGGTCACAATGAGCAGTTCTTC.

V usage is TRBV5-1 and J usage is TRBJ2-3, with 16 bases that match TRBD2. CDR3 size: 17 residues. V lost 3 bases, J lost 5 bases, and 6 bases stayed unmatched. CDR1 and CDR2 (germline): SGHRS, YFSETQ. The CDR3 spells CASSYGTSGGAGDTQYF. The CDR3 DNA reads as TGCGCCAGCAGCTACGGGACTAGCGGGGGGGCTGGAGATACGCAGTATTTT.

This clone came up once. The V and J genes are TRBV11-2 and TRBJ1-2; unclear D gene. The CDR3 totals 12 residues. Germline-derived CDR1 and CDR2 are SGHAT and FQNNGV. Between the trimmed V and J ends, which lost 3 bases and 8 bases, there was a span of 10 bases. CDR3: CASSFPGNGYTF. CDR3 DNA: TGTGCCAGCAGCTTTCCCGGGAACGGCTACACCTTC.

In this sample, this clone turned up once. The rearrangement links TRBV30 to TRBJ2-1; possibly TRBD1 for D (6 bases). CDR3 length equals 15 residues. Trimming removed 0 bases at V and 0 bases at J, with 9 bases between. From germline, CDR1 is GTSNPN and CDR2 SVGIG (reference sequence). The CDR3 loop reads CAWSVDSISYNEQFF. CDR3 nucleotides: TGTGCCTGGAGTGTGGACAGCATCTCCTACAATGAGCAGTTCTTC.

The chain uses TRBV5-1 and TRBJ2-7; tentative D call: TRBD1 (5 bases). CDR3 length: 14 amino acids. V dropped 1 base and J dropped 0 bases, with 8 bases sitting between them. The germline gives CDR1 SGHRS, CDR2 YFSETQ. The CDR3 sequence is CASSLIDSSYEQYF. CDR3 coding DNA: TGCGCCAGCAGCTTGATTGACAGCTCCTACGAGCAGTACTTC.

The V and J genes are TRBV7-2 and TRBJ2-4; TRBD1 agrees at 9 bases. The CDR3 has 16 amino acids. Germline CDR1 reads SGHTA; CDR2 reads FQGNSA. The V segment lost 5 bases and the J segment 1 base; nucleotides outside the gene matches: 6. The CDR3, as DNA: TGTGCCAGCAGCGTGGTGACAGGGGGGGCCAAAAACATTCAGTACTTC. It yields the protein CASSVVTGGAKNIQYF.

The V and J genes are TRBV30 and TRBJ1-5; D remains unclear. Between the trimmed V and J ends, which lost 0 bases and 4 bases, there was a span of 10 bases. This CDR3 is built from 14 residues. The germline V gene encodes CDR1 GTSNPN and CDR2 SVGIG (reference sequence). CDR3 nucleotide sequence: TGTGCCTGGAGTGTACAGATCGGGAATCAGCCCCAGCATTTT. Residues: CAWSVQIGNQPQHF. The full variable domain, in which reference TRBV30 and TRBJ1-5 provide the parts outside the CDR3, is SQTIHQWPATLVQPVGSPLSLECTVEGTSNPNLYWYRQAAGRGLQLLFYSVGIGQISSEVPQNLSASRPQDRQFILSSKKLLLSDSGFYLCAWSVQIGNQPQHFGDGTRLSIL.

The chain has TRBV6-5 and TRBJ1-2, with a tentative D call TRBD1 (6 bases). CDR3 size: 15 residues. Germline V gene lookup returns CDR1 MNHEY and CDR2 SVGAGI. V dropped 6 bases and J dropped 2 bases, with 16 bases sitting between them. The CDR3 DNA is TGTGCCAGCAGCACTACAGGGCTGAACAACTATGGCTACACCTTC. The encoded protein is CASSTTGLNNYGYTF.

V gene TRBV6-5 combines with J gene TRBJ2-7; 7 bases fit TRBD1. Looked up from germline, CDR1 is MNHEY and CDR2 is SVGAGI. There are 14 residues in the CDR3. Trimming at V came to 0 bases and at J to 5 bases, leaving 4 bases not matched to a gene. The CDR3 reads CASSYSTGSDEQYF. CDR3 nucleotides: TGTGCCAGCAGTTACTCGACAGGGTCGGACGAGCAGTACTTC.

The V and J genes are TRBV11-3 and TRBJ2-3, with TRBD2 as a possible D gene (5 bases). CDR3 length: 16 residues. The V and J ends lost 1 base and 4 bases respectively, with 15 bases between them. CDR1 is SGHNT, CDR2 YENEEA, per germline. This CDR3 reads CASSLGSRGSADTQYF. The CDR3 DNA follows: TGTGCCAGCAGCTTAGGGTCACGGGGTTCCGCAGATACGCAGTATTTT.